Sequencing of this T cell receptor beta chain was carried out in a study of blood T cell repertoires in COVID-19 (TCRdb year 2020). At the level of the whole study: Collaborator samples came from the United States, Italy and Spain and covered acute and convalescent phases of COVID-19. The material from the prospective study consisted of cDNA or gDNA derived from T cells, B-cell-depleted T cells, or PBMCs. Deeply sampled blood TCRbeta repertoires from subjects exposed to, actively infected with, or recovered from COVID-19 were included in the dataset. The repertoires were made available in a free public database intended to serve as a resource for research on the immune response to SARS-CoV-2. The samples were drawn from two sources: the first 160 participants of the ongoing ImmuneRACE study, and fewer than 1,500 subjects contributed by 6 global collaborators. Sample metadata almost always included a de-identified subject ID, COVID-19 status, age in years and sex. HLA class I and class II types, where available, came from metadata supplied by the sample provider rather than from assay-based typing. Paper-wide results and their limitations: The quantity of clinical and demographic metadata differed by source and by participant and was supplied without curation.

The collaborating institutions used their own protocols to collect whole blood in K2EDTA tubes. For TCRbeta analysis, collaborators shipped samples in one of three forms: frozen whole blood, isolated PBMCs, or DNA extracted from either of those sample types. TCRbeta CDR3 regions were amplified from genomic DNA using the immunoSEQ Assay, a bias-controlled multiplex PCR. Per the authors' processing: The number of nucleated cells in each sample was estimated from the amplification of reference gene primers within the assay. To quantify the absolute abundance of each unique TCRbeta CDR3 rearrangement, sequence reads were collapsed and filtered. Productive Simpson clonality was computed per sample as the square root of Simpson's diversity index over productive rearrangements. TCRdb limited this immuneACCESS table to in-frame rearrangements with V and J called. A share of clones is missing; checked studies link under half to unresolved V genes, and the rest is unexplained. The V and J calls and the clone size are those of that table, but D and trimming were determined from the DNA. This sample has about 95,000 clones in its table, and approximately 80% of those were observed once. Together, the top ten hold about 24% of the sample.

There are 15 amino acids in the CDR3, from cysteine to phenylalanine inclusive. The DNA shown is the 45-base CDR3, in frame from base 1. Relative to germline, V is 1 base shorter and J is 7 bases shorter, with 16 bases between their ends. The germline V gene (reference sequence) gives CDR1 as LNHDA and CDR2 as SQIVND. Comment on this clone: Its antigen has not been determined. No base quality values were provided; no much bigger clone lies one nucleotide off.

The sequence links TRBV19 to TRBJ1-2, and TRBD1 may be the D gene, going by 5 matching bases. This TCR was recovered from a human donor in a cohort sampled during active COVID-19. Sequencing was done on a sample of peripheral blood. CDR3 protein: CASSIVGGTHGGYTF. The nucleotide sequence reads TGTGCCAGTAGTATAGTAGGAGGGACGCATGGTGGCTACACCTTC.